This passage covers 13 T cell receptor beta chains from one sample sequenced in a study of blood T cell repertoires in COVID-19. TCRdb keeps only in-frame clones here, not all; method: immunoSEQ multiplex PCR. The data show 110,000 to 150,000 clones, 65% to 90% seen once. Sequencing used peripheral blood. The receptor source for this set is a man between 60 and 70 years old with active or convalescent COVID-19.

The chain has TRBV23-1 and TRBJ1-6; D not certain. TRBV23-1 is recorded as an ORF, its role being uncertain. This CDR3 has 14 residues. Trimming removed 0 bases at V and 6 bases at J, with 6 bases between. DNA for the CDR3: TGCGCCAGCAGTCAATCGACATTTAATTCACCCCTCCACTTT. It is translated as CASSQSTFNSPLHF.

This chain uses TRBV19 with TRBJ1-2; D may be TRBD1 (5 bases). The V end lost 3 bases, the J end lost 8 bases, and 16 bases lay between the germline ends. Germline CDR1 and CDR2: LNHDA and SQIVND (reference sequence). CDR3 length equals 14 residues. In DNA form, the CDR3 reads TGTGCCAGTAGTATCCGCGCAGGGTTTGGAGGCTACACCTTC. Protein sequence: CASSIRAGFGGYTF.

This rearrangement joins TRBV28 to TRBJ1-2; 7 bases match TRBD1. Germline CDR1 and CDR2: MDHEN and SYDVKM. The CDR3 contains 15 residues. After removal of 2 bases from V and 4 bases from J, the junction contained 7 bases not matched to a gene. CDR3 nucleotides: TGTGCCAGCAGTTTACGGGCAGGGGGGTCCTATGGCTACACCTTC. Translation gives CASSLRAGGSYGYTF.

This clone was seen more than once but under ten times. The chain has TRBV7-2 and TRBJ1-5, with 10 bases lining up with TRBD1. Trimming took 4 bases from V and 3 from J; bases not matched to a gene: 6. The CDR3 has 16 amino acids. CDR1 is SGHTA and CDR2 is FQGNSA in the germline V gene. CDR3 sequence reads: CASSSAGTGVNQPQHF. Here the CDR3 DNA reads TGTGCCAGCAGCTCCGCCGGGACAGGGGTCAATCAGCCCCAGCATTTT.

The gene calls are TRBV6-5 and TRBJ2-6; D might be TRBD1 (5 bases). This CDR3 spans 14 amino acids. V lost 5 bases to trimming and J lost 4 bases, with 9 bases between them. Germline V gene data show CDR1 as MNHEY and CDR2 as SVGAGI. The CDR3 DNA reads as TGTGCCAGCAGTATGGGGCCCGGGGCCAACGTCCTGACTTTC. Encoded protein: CASSMGPGANVLTF.

This clone came up a few times. The chain recombines TRBV3-1 (or the pseudogene TRBV3-2) with TRBJ2-3, with 12 bases identical to TRBD2. The CDR3 is 16 residues long. The V and J ends lost 3 bases and 6 bases, in that order; junction bases with no gene match: 7. CDR1 LGHDT and CDR2 YNNKEL come from the germline V gene (reference sequence). The CDR3 DNA reads TGTGCCAGCAGCCAGGTTTCTAGCGGGGGGGCGGATACGCAGTATTTT. It encodes CASSQVSSGGADTQYF.

The chain couples TRBV2 to TRBJ1-1; no clear D. CDR1 SNHLY and CDR2 FYNNEI come from the germline V gene. V dropped 8 bases and J dropped 1 base, with 11 bases sitting between them. The CDR3 covers 13 residues. The CDR3 DNA is TGTGCCAGCTTACGAGGGCCGAACACTGAAGCTTTCTTT. Amino acid sequence: CASLRGPNTEAFF.

This clone was counted a single time. The gene calls are TRBV27 and TRBJ1-3; D ambiguous. This CDR3 contains 14 residues. The germline V and J ends were trimmed by 3 bases and 3 bases, with 9 bases remaining between them. Germline V gene lookup returns CDR1 MNHEY and CDR2 SMNVEV (reference sequence). This CDR3 is CASSFLSGGNTIYF. CDR3 coding DNA: TGTGCCAGCAGTTTCCTAAGTGGTGGAAACACCATATATTTT.

The J gene is TRBJ2-3, the V gene TRBV7-8, with D maybe TRBD2 (5 bases). The CDR3 is 16 residues long. Germline V gene data show CDR1 as SGHVS and CDR2 as FQNEAQ. Trimming stripped 3 bases from V and 2 bases from J, with 15 bases between. The CDR3 region is CASSFGSWRVTDTQYF. CDR3 bases: TGTGCCAGCAGCTTTGGATCTTGGCGGGTCACAGATACGCAGTATTTT.

The rearrangement uses TRBV14 and TRBJ1-2; TRBD1 agrees at 7 bases. V dropped 5 bases and J dropped 2; count of bases not matched to a gene: 2. Germline V gene lookup returns CDR1 SGHDN and CDR2 FVKESK. The CDR3 spans 13 residues. CDR3 in amino acids: CASSKGGNYGYTF. The CDR3 nucleotides are TGTGCCAGCAGCAAAGGGGGCAACTATGGCTACACCTTC.

This chain links TRBV25-1 with TRBJ1-2, with unresolved D. The germline gives CDR1 MGHDK, CDR2 SYGVNS. With 1 base removed from V and 11 bases from J, the gap between germline ends came to 8 bases. The CDR3 extends over 11 amino acids. CDR3 nucleotide sequence: TGTGCCAGCAGTGAATCGGGTTTTTACACCTTC. Amino acid sequence: CASSESGFYTF.

This clone was picked up one time. This chain connects TRBV30 to TRBJ2-3; D possibly corresponds to TRBD2 (6 bases). V lost 4 bases to trimming and J lost 4 bases, with 18 bases between them. Germline CDR1 is GTSNPN and CDR2 is SVGIG (reference sequence). This CDR3 comprises 15 residues. CDR3 in DNA: TGTGCCTGGACCTCTCTGCTTTCTAGCGCAGATACGCAGTATTTT. The encoded protein is CAWTSLLSSADTQYF. Filled out from reference TRBV30 and TRBJ2-3, the complete variable domain reads SQTIHQWPATLVQPVGSPLSLECTVEGTSNPNLYWYRQAAGRGLQLLFYSVGIGQISSEVPQNLSASRPQDRQFILSSKKLLLSDSGFYLCAWTSLLSSADTQYFGPGTRLTVL.

The chain couples TRBV4-1 to TRBJ2-5, with TRBD1 as a possible D gene (6 bases). CDR3 length equals 15 residues. The germline V gene encodes CDR1 MGHRA and CDR2 YSYEKL. Trimming pared 1 base from V and 4 bases from J, leaving 13 bases between. This CDR3 is CASSQGGQVLETQYF. As DNA, the CDR3 is TGCGCCAGCAGCCAAGGGGGGCAAGTCCTAGAGACCCAGTACTTC.